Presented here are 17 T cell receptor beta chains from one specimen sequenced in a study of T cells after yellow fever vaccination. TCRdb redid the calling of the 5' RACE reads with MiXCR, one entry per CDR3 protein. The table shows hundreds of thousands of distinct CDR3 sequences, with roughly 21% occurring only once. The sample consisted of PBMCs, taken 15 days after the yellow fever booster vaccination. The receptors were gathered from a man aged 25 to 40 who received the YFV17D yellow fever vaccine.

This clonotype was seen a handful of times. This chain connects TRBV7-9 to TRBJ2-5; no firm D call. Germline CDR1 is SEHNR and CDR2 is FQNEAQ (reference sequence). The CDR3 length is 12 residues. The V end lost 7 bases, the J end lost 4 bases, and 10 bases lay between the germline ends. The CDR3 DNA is TGTGCCAGCATAGGAATGGTAGAGACCCAGTACTTC. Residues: CASIGMVETQYF. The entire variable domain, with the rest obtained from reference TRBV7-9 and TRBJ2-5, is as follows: DTGVSQNPRHKITKRGQNVTFRCDPISEHNRLYWYRQTLGQGPEFLTYFQNEAQLEKSRLLSDRFSAERPKGSFSTLEIQRTEQGDSAMYLCASIGMVETQYFGPGTRLLVL.

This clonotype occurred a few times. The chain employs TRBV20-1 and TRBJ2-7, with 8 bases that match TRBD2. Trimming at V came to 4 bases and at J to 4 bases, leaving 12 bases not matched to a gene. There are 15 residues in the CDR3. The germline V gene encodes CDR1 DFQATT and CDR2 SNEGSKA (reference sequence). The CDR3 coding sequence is TGCAGTGCTAAAACACCCGGGACTAGGGGTTACGAGCAGTACTTC. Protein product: CSAKTPGTRGYEQYF.

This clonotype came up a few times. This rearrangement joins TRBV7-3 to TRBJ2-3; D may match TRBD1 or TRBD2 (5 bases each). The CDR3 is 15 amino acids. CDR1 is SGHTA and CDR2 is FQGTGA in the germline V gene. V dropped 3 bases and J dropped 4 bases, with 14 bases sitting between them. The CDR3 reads CASSFSGSSADTQYF. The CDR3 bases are TGTGCCAGCAGCTTTTCAGGGAGTAGTGCAGATACGCAGTATTTT. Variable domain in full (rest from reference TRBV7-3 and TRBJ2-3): GAGVSQTPSNKVTEKGKYVELRCDPISGHTALYWYRQSLGQGPEFLIYFQGTGAADDSGLPNDRFFAVRPEGSVSTLKIQRTERGDSAVYLCASSFSGSSADTQYFGPGTRLTVL.

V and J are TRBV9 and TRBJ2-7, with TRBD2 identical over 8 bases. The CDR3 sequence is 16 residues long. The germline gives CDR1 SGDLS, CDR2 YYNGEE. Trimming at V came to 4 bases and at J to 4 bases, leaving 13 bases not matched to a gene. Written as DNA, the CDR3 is TGTGCCAGCAGCCCCAATTTGGGAAGCGGGAGTTACGAGCAGTACTTC. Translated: CASSPNLGSGSYEQYF. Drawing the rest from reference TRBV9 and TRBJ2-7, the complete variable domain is DSGVTQTPKHLITATGQRVTLRCSPRSGDLSVYWYQQSLDQGLQFLIQYYNGEERAKGNILERFSAQQFPDLHSELNLSSLELGDSALYFCASSPNLGSGSYEQYFGPGTRLTVT.

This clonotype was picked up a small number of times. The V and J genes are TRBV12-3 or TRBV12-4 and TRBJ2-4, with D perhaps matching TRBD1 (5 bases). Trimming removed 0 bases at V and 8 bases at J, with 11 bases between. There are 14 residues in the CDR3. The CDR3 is CASSLAGVGDIQYF. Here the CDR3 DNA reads TGTGCCAGCAGTTTAGCTGGCGTAGGGGACATTCAGTACTTC.

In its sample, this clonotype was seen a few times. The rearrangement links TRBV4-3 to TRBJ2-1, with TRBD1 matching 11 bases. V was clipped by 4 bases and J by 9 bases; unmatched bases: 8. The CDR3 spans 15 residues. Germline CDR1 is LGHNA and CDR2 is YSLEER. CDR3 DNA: TGCGCCAGCAGCCCCACCGGGACAGGGGGGATTGAGCAGTTCTTC. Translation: CASSPTGTGGIEQFF.

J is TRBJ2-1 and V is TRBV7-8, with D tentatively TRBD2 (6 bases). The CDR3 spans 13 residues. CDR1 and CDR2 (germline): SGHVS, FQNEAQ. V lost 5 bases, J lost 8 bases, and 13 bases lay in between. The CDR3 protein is CASSTRLGYEQFF. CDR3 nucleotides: TGTGCCAGCAGCACTAGACTAGGCTATGAGCAGTTCTTC.

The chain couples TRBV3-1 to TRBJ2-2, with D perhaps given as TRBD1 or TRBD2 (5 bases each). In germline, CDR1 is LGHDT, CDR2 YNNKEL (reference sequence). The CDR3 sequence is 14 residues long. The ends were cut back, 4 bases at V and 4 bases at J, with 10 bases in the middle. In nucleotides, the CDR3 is TGTGCCAGCAGCCCCCCGGGGCGCACCGGGGAGCTGTTTTTT. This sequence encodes CASSPPGRTGELFF.

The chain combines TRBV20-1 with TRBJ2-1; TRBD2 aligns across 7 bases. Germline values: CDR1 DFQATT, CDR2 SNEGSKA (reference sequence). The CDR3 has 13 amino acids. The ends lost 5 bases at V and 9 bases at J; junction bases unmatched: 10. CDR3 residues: CSAGSSERGEQFF. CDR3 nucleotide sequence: TGCAGTGCTGGGTCCTCCGAGCGGGGTGAGCAGTTCTTC.

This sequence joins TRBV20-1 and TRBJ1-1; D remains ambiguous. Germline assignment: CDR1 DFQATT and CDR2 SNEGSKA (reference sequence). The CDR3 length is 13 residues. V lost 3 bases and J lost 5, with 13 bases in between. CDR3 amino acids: CSASPGRETEAFF. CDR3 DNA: TGCAGTGCTAGTCCGGGAAGGGAAACTGAAGCTTTCTTT.

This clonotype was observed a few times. The DNA of the CDR3 is TGTGCCAGCAACGACGGGATTAGATCAGATACGCAGTATTTT. Its protein is CASNDGIRSDTQYF. J is TRBJ2-3 and V is TRBV9, with a possible D match to TRBD2 (5 bases). The CDR3 length is 14 residues. Trimming pared 6 bases from V and 4 bases from J, leaving 15 bases between. CDR1 is SGDLS and CDR2 is YYNGEE in the germline V gene.

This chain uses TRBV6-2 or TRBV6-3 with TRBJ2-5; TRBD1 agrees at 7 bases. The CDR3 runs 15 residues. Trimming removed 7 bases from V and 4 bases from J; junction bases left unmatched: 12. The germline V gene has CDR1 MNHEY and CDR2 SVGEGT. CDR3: CASIGTASRLETQYF. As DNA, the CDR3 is TGTGCCAGCATTGGGACAGCTTCTCGTCTAGAGACCCAGTACTTC.

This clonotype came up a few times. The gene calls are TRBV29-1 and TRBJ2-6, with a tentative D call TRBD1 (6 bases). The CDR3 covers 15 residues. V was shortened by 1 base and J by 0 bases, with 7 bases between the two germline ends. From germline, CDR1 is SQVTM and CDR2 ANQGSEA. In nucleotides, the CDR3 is TGCAGCGTTGAAGGGACAGACTCTGGGGCCAACGTCCTGACTTTC. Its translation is CSVEGTDSGANVLTF.

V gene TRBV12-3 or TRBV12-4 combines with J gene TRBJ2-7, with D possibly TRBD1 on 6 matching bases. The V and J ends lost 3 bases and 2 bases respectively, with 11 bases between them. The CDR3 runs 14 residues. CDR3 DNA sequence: TGTGCCAGCAGTTTCGGACAGCCAACCTACGAGCAGTACTTC. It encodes CASSFGQPTYEQYF.

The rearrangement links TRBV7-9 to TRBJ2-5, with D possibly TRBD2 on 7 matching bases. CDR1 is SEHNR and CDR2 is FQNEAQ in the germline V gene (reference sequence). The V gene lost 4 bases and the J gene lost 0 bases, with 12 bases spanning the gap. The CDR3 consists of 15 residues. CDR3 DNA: TGTGCCAGCAGCTCGGGGGGCAAGTACCAAGAGACCCAGTACTTC. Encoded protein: CASSSGGKYQETQYF.

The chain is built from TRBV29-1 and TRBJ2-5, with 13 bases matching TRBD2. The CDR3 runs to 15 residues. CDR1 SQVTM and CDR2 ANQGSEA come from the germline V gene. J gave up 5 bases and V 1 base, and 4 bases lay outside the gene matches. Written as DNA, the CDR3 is TGCAGCGTTGAAGGACTAGCGGGAGGTTATGAGACCCAGTACTTC. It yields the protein CSVEGLAGGYETQYF.

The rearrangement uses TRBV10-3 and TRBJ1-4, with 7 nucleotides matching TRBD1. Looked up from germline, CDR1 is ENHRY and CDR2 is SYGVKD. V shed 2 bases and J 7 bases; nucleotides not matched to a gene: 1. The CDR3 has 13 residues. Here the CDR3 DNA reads TGTGCCATCAGTGAGACAGGGGTTGAAAAACTGTTTTTT. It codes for CAISETGVEKLFF.